These T cell receptor beta chains were read from a single sample in a study of PD-1 blockade in classical Hodgkin lymphoma. Profiled with immunoSEQ multiplex PCR; TCRdb holds only in-frame clones, not every one. This table holds some 30,000 clones, less than 75% found once. The sequencing used peripheral blood mononuclear cells (PBMCs), collected before the second cycle of nivolumab. These receptors all stem from a human donor with classical Hodgkin lymphoma. The CDR3 runs from the conserved cysteine through the conserved F or W. D genes are given only for firm matches. The size entry is marked missing in some rows and otherwise reads once, few, many or a size class.

J gene,V gene,D gene,clone size,CDR3 protein,CDR3 DNA
TRBJ2-7,TRBV19,.,once,CASSAWGGAGYEQYF,TGTGCCAGTAGTGCTTGGGGGGGCGCGGGCTACGAGCAGTACTTC
TRBJ1-5,TRBV25-1,.,few,CASSDKDGSNQPQHF,TGTGCCAGCAGTGACAAGGATGGAAGCAATCAGCCCCAGCATTTT
TRBJ2-7,TRBV6-5,.,.,CASSYLDQRGAEQYF,TGTGCCAGCAGTTATTTGGACCAGAGAGGGGCCGAGCAGTACTTC
TRBJ2-1,TRBV11-2,.,few,CASSWAPNPYNEQFF,TGTGCCAGCAGCTGGGCCCCTAATCCCTACAATGAGCAGTTCTTC
TRBJ2-2,TRBV5-1,.,.,CASSLVLGELFF,TGCGCCAGCAGCTTAGTTTTGGGAGAGCTGTTTTTT
TRBJ1-5,TRBV19,TRBD1,once,CASSLLGQTYSNQPQHF,TGTGCCAGTAGTCTCCTGGGACAGACATATAGCAATCAGCCCCAGCATTTT
TRBJ1-3,TRBV19,.,.,CASSILASSSGNTIYF,TGTGCCAGTAGTATATTGGCCTCCTCGTCCGGAAACACCATATATTTT
TRBJ2-3,TRBV5-1,.,.,CASSLGQQYTQYF,TGCGCCAGCAGCTTGGGACAGCAGTATACGCAGTATTTT
TRBJ1-5,TRBV19,.,.,CASSFLGAGNQPQHF,TGTGCCAGTAGTTTCTTGGGGGCGGGCAATCAGCCCCAGCATTTT
TRBJ1-2,TRBV6-1,.,.,CASSDRGRSGIDGYTF,TGTGCCAGCAGTGACCGTGGCCGGTCAGGGATCGATGGCTACACCTTC
TRBJ1-2,TRBV28,.,.,CASSFRTVYGYTF,TGTGCCAGCAGTTTCCGGACGGTCTATGGCTACACCTTC
TRBJ1-4,TRBV7-1,.,.,CASSEQQCLLVDNEKLFF,TGTGCCAGCAGTGAGCAGCAGTGTCTCCTAGTCGACAATGAAAAACTGTTTTTT
TRBJ2-1,TRBV10-1,TRBD2,.,CASSPDGLGMQFF,TGCGCCAGCAGCCCCGATGGACTAGGTATGCAGTTCTTC